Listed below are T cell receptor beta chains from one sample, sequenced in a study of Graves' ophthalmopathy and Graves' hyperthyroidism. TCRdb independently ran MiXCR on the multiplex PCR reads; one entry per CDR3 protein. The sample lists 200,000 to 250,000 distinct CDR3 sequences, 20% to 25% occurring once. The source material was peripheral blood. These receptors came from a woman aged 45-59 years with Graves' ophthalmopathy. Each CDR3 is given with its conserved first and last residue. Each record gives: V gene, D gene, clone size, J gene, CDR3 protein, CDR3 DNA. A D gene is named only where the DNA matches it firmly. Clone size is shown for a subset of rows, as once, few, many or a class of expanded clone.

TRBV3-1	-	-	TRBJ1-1	CASSQEVVSWPEAFF	TGTGCCAGCAGCCAAGAAGTTGTGAGTTGGCCTGAAGCTTTCTTT
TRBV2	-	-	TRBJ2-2	CASSTDTGELFF	TGTGCCAGCAGTACCGACACCGGGGAGCTGTTTTTT
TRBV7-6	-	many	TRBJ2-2	CASSLAGRGELFF	TGTGCCAGCAGCTTAGCGGGGCGCGGGGAGCTGTTTTTT
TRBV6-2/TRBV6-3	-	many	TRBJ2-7	CASSQPTEQYF	TGTGCCAGCAGCCAACCGACGGAGCAGTACTTC
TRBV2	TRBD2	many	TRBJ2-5	CASSAGGLAAETQYF	TGTGCCAGCAGTGCTGGGGGACTAGCGGCGGAGACCCAGTACTTC
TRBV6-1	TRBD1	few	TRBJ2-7	CASSVQGAWYEQYF	TGTGCCAGCAGTGTCCAGGGGGCCTGGTACGAGCAGTACTTC
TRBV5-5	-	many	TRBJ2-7	CASSWIRDSSSYEQYF	TGTGCCAGCAGTTGGATCCGGGACTCGAGCTCCTACGAGCAGTACTTC
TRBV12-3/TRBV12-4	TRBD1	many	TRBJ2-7	CASSPHLGGQGWYEQYF	TGTGCCAGCAGCCCCCACCTCGGGGGACAGGGTTGGTACGAGCAGTACTTC
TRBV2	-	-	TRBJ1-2	CASRQESYGYTF	TGTGCCAGCAGACAGGAGAGCTATGGCTACACCTTC
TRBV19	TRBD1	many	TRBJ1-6	CASRPQGGNSPLHF	TGTGCCAGCCGTCCCCAGGGGGGGAATTCACCCCTCCACTTT
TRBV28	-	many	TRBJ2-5	CASSYGPNSRETQYF	TGTGCCAGCAGTTACGGGCCGAACTCAAGGGAGACCCAGTACTTC
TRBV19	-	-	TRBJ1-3	CASRFSWGRTRSGSGNTIYF	TGTGCCAGTAGGTTTTCGTGGGGACGGACCCGCTCGGGCTCTGGAAACACCATATATTTT
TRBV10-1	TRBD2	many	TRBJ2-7	CASSDASGAGGQYF	TGCGCCAGCAGTGACGCCAGCGGAGCGGGAGGACAGTACTTC
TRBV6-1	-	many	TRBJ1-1	CASSEFGIRGTEAFF	TGTGCCAGCAGTGAATTCGGGATCCGGGGTACTGAAGCTTTCTTT
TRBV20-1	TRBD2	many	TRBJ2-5	CSARDSQYRGLAEQETQYF	TGCAGTGCTAGAGATTCCCAATATAGGGGACTAGCGGAACAAGAGACCCAGTACTTC
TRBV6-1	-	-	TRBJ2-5	CASSEPWDQETQYF	TGTGCCAGCAGTGAACCCTGGGACCAAGAGACCCAGTACTTC
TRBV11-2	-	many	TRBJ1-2	CASSEGVWNTF	TGTGCCAGCAGCGAAGGCGTCTGGAACACCTTC
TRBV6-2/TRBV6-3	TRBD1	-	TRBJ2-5	CASRRTGTGAQETQYF	TGTGCCAGCAGGAGGACCGGGACAGGGGCCCAAGAGACCCAGTACTTC
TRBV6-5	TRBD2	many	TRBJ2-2	CASSSPSGANTGELFF	TGTGCCAGCAGTTCCCCTAGCGGAGCGAACACCGGGGAGCTGTTTTTT
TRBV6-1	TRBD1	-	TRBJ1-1	CASSKTGTGSNEAFF	TGTGCCAGCTCCAAAACCGGGACAGGGTCCAATGAGGCTTTCTTT
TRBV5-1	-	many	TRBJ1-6	CASSLDFGSPLHF	TGCGCCAGCAGCTTAGATTTTGGCTCACCCCTCCACTTT
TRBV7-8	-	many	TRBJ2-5	CASSLAHTYQETQYF	TGTGCCAGCAGCTTAGCGCATACATACCAAGAGACCCAGTACTTC
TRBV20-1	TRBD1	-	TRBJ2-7	CSAVDRDYEQYF	TGCAGTGCTGTGGACAGGGACTACGAGCAGTACTTC